A single TCR beta chain is shown here with its context. The target antigen is unknown. Germline V gene sequence: CDR1 SEHNR, CDR2 FQNEAQ (reference sequence). V was clipped by 4 bases and J by 6 bases, with 9 bases between them. The CDR3 sequence is 13 residues long. Sequencing of TCR beta covered CD8+ and CD4+ T cells obtained from blood. The CD8+ and CD4+ T cells were negatively isolated, with the TEMRA cells enriched by FACS. These data are taken from a study of CD8 T cells in Susac syndrome. Study-wide results and limits: Susac-specific public clones found in total CD8+ repertoires numbered some 15, and those in CD8+ TEMRA repertoires numbered several.

Reverse transcription used 0.5 to 1 ug RNA and random hexamers. Across 54 Vbeta and 13 Jbeta, immunoSEQ multiplex PCR amplified TCR beta CDR3. TCRdb re-analysed the immunoSEQ multiplex PCR reads in MiXCR, keeping a single row per CDR3 protein. The top ten hold more than 0.4% of the sample, which has fewer than 90,000 distinct CDR3 sequences, 93% seen once. This clonotype was sampled from a human donor with Susac syndrome. Sample: CD8+ T cells from PBMCs. The chain couples TRBV7-9 to TRBJ2-2, with unresolved D. CDR3 nucleotide sequence: TGTGCCAGCAGCTCTCTTGCCTCCGGGGAGCTGTTTTTT. This encodes CASSSLASGELFF.